This T cell receptor beta chain was documented in a study of cytotoxic CD8 clonotypes in ibrutinib-treated CLL. Generated by immunoSEQ multiplex PCR, the TCRdb table keeps only in-frame clones and is missing some. The sample carries about 97,000 clones, around 80% recorded once. This CDR3 has 15 amino acids. The material sequenced was PBMCs, taken after 12 months of ibrutinib treatment. This TCR was recovered from a human donor with chronic lymphocytic leukemia. J is TRBJ1-2 and V is TRBV21-1. TRBV21-1 is a recognized pseudogene. CDR3 protein: CASSKAEGVRDSYTF. Written as DNA, the CDR3 is TGTGCCAGCAGCAAAGCGGAGGGGGTCCGAGACAGCTACACCTTC.